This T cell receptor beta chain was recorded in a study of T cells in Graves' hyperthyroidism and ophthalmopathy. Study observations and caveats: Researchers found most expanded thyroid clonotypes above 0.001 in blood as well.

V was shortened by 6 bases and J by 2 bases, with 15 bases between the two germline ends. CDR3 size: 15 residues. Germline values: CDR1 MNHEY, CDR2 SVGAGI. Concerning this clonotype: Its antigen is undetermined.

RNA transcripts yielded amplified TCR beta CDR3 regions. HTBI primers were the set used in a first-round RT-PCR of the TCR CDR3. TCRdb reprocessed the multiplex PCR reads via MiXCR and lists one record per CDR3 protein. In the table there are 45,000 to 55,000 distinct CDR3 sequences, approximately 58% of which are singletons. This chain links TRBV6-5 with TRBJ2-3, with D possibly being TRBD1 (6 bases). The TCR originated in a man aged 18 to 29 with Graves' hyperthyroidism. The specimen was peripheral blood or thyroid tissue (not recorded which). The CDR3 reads CASRGAGSPTDTQYF. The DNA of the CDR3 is TGTGCCAGCAGGGGGGCAGGGTCCCCCACAGATACGCAGTATTTT.